These 25 T cell receptor beta chains came from one sample sequenced in a study of beta chain features in type 1 diabetes. Expressed TCRB transcripts were sequenced after all isolated RNA was converted to cDNA. Profiling relied on immunoSEQ multiplex PCR, and the TCRdb table lists in-frame clones only, not all of them. The table has around 430,000 clones, about 29% seen once. Sequencing was done on a sample of naive CD4+ T cells from blood. The receptors were gathered from a man younger than 35 in good health.

The chain joins TRBV30 to TRBJ2-5, with D uncertain. From germline, CDR1 is GTSNPN and CDR2 SVGIG (reference sequence). Trimming took off 0 bases at V and 3 bases at J, with 14 bases between the two ends. There are 15 residues in the CDR3. The CDR3 DNA sequence: TGTGCCTGGAGTGTATGGAGTGGGATCAAAGAGACCCAGTACTTC. The encoded protein is CAWSVWSGIKETQYF.

There are a few counts of this clone. The chain is built from TRBV5-6 and TRBJ2-2, with D tentatively TRBD1 (6 bases). The CDR3 is 16 amino acids. The germline gives CDR1 SGHDT, CDR2 YYEEEE. Trimming removed 4 bases at V and 0 bases at J, with 13 bases between. CDR3 residues: CASSNSGTPNTGELFF. Here the CDR3 DNA reads TGTGCCAGCAGCAATTCCGGGACACCGAACACCGGGGAGCTGTTTTTT.

The genes are TRBV5-1 and TRBJ2-3; D is unresolved. The CDR3 length is 14 residues. In germline, CDR1 is SGHRS, CDR2 YFSETQ. V lost 4 bases, J lost 4 bases, and 13 bases lay in between. In DNA, the CDR3 is TGCGCCAGCAGCGCAGCCCAAGCTCCAGATACGCAGTATTTT. It is translated as CASSAAQAPDTQYF.

The chain couples TRBV4-1 to TRBJ1-5; D ambiguous. Per the germline V gene, CDR1 is MGHRA and CDR2 is YSYEKL. V was trimmed by 1 base and J by 2 bases, leaving 9 bases between them. The CDR3 extends over 15 amino acids. The CDR3 reads CASSQALRGNQPQHF. For the CDR3, the DNA is TGCGCCAGCAGCCAAGCATTACGAGGCAATCAGCCCCAGCATTTT.

This clone was observed a few times. V usage is TRBV6-5 and J usage is TRBJ2-2; D might be TRBD2 (5 bases). The CDR3 consists of 15 residues. Between the trimmed V and J ends, which lost 6 bases and 5 bases, there was a span of 16 bases. Germline-derived CDR1 and CDR2 are MNHEY and SVGAGI. The CDR3 sequence is CASSPIERRTGELFF. CDR3 nucleotide sequence: TGTGCCAGCAGCCCCATCGAACGGAGGACCGGGGAGCTGTTTTTT.

With regard to this clone: The sample contains more than one DNA sequence encoding this CDR3. J is TRBJ2-3 and V is TRBV7-3; D perhaps matches TRBD2 (6 bases). V was shortened by 2 bases and J by 3 bases, with 9 bases between the two germline ends. The germline V gene encodes CDR1 SGHTA and CDR2 FQGTGA. CDR3 size: 14 residues. The CDR3 DNA reads TGTGCCAGCAGCTTAGCGGGGCGGACAGATACGCAGTATTTT. This translates into CASSLAGRTDTQYF.

About this clone itself: The CDR3 does not end in the conserved phenylalanine or tryptophan, so this is likely a read error. The limits of the CDR3 on the DNA are not certain, so only TCRdb's listed CDR3 is given. CDR3: CASSKPTGVPV. The chain combines TRBV6-5 with TRBJ1-2; the table's D call TRBD1 went unverified against the DNA. The CDR3 totals 11 residues, both ends included. Germline loops: CDR1 MNHEY, CDR2 SVGAGI.

The chain joins TRBV7-2 to TRBJ2-3, with TRBD2 matching 14 bases. Germline CDR1 SGHTA, CDR2 FQGNSA. There are 19 residues in the CDR3. The trim removed 1 base at V and 0 bases at J, leaving 6 bases unmatched. The CDR3 spells CASSLVVWTSGRSTDTQYF. CDR3 nucleotides: TGTGCCAGCAGCTTAGTAGTCTGGACTAGCGGGAGGAGCACAGATACGCAGTATTTT.

Comment on this clone: The same CDR3 also results from other DNA sequences found in this sample. The V gene is TRBV2, the J gene TRBJ2-5; D unresolved. Trimming stripped 5 bases from V and 1 base from J, with 2 bases between. The germline V gene has CDR1 SNHLY and CDR2 FYNNEI. This CDR3 region has 11 residues. The CDR3 here is CASSPQETQYF. The CDR3 DNA is TGTGCCAGCAGTCCCCAAGAGACCCAGTACTTC.

The chain couples TRBV9 to TRBJ2-7; TRBD2 matches at 8 bases. Trimming cost V 2 bases and J 5 bases; bases outside gene matches: 6. Looked up from germline, CDR1 is SGDLS and CDR2 is YYNGEE. CDR3 length equals 14 residues. The CDR3 sequence is CASSVHQLADEQYF. The CDR3 DNA follows: TGTGCCAGCAGCGTCCATCAACTAGCGGACGAGCAGTACTTC.

The chain employs TRBV30 and TRBJ2-7, with D unresolved. This CDR3 comprises 11 residues. The germline V gene has CDR1 GTSNPN and CDR2 SVGIG (reference sequence). V lost 0 bases and J 5 bases, leaving 5 bases between the germline ends. The DNA for the CDR3 is TGTGCCTGGAGTGTCACGAACGAGCAGTACTTC. This encodes CAWSVTNEQYF.

This clone came up a few times. The rearrangement joins TRBV29-1 to TRBJ1-1; 7 bases map to TRBD1. V lost 6 bases to trimming and J lost 7 bases; unmatched junction nucleotides: 11. CDR3 size: 13 residues. CDR1 SQVTM and CDR2 ANQGSEA come from the germline V gene. Written as DNA, the CDR3 is TGCAGCGTCGCACAGGGGACTTGGGGTGAAGCTTTCTTT. This sequence encodes CSVAQGTWGEAFF.

This clone has only one observation. The rearrangement links TRBV19 to TRBJ2-3; D is unresolved. Germline V gene sequence: CDR1 LNHDA, CDR2 SQIVND (reference sequence). The CDR3 consists of 13 residues. V was shortened by 3 bases and J by 1 base, with 5 bases between the two germline ends. The CDR3 DNA sequence: TGTGCCAGTAGTATTTCGCGCACAGATACGCAGTATTTT. Amino acids: CASSISRTDTQYF.

This sequence joins TRBV5-1 and TRBJ2-3; 7 bases fit TRBD1. The CDR3 contains 15 residues. After removal of 4 bases from V and 1 base from J, the junction contained 6 bases not matched to a gene. Germline CDR1 SGHRS, CDR2 YFSETQ. CDR3 sequence reads: CASSLQGTGTDTQYF. CDR3 bases: TGCGCCAGCAGCCTACAGGGGACGGGCACAGATACGCAGTATTTT.

This clone has a handful of counts. V and J are TRBV28 and TRBJ2-4; D is uncertain. The CDR3 is 10 residues long. V gave up 8 bases and J gave up 8 bases, with 7 bases separating them. Germline V gives CDR1 MDHEN, CDR2 SYDVKM. CDR3 in DNA: TGTGCCAGCGGTCCAGACATTCAGTACTTC. Its protein is CASGPDIQYF.

The chain couples TRBV7-9 to TRBJ2-1; 10 positions match TRBD2. In germline, CDR1 is SEHNR, CDR2 FQNEAQ (reference sequence). The CDR3 length is 15 residues. J was trimmed by 9 bases and V by 0 bases; bases with no gene match: 5. The CDR3 region is CASSLAASGRGEQFF. The CDR3 DNA sequence: TGTGCCAGCAGCTTAGCGGCTAGCGGGAGAGGTGAGCAGTTCTTC.

CDR3 sequence: CAWSAHWGNQPQHF. The CDR3 bases are TGTGCCTGGAGTGCCCACTGGGGCAATCAGCCCCAGCATTTT. The chain recombines TRBV30 with TRBJ1-5; D not resolved. CDR3 length: 14 residues. Trimming took 1 base from V and 2 from J, leaving 9 bases between them. In germline, CDR1 is GTSNPN, CDR2 SVGIG (reference sequence).

This clone showed up just a few times. V usage is TRBV18 and J usage is TRBJ1-2; D possibly corresponds to TRBD1 (6 bases). V gave up 5 bases and J gave up 4 bases, with 14 bases separating them. The germline CDR1 and CDR2 sequences are KGHSH and LQKENI. CDR3 length: 14 amino acids. The CDR3 sequence: CASSTTDSSYGYTF. CDR3 in DNA: TGTGCCAGCTCAACGACGGACAGCAGCTATGGCTACACCTTC.

V is TRBV7-9 and J is TRBJ2-7; D gene uncertain. V was pared by 3 bases and J by 6 bases, with 15 bases between. The germline V gene encodes CDR1 SEHNR and CDR2 FQNEAQ (reference sequence). This CDR3 spans 14 amino acids. The CDR3 here is CASSFGPARSEQYF. The CDR3 DNA follows: TGTGCCAGCAGCTTTGGCCCCGCGAGGTCCGAGCAGTACTTC.

The V gene is TRBV29-1, the J gene TRBJ2-4; D might be TRBD1 (6 bases). Trimming stripped 3 bases from V and 9 bases from J, with 15 bases between. CDR1 and CDR2 (germline): SQVTM, ANQGSEA. CDR3 size: 13 residues. CDR3 sequence reads: CSVEGRARGIQYF. The CDR3 region has the DNA TGCAGCGTTGAGGGTAGGGCCAGGGGCATTCAGTACTTC.

The chain carries TRBV9 and TRBJ2-3; TRBD2 agrees at 8 bases. CDR1 is SGDLS and CDR2 is YYNGEE in the germline V gene. CDR3 size: 16 residues. Trimming took 4 bases from V and 0 from J; bases not matched to a gene: 7. The CDR3 DNA follows: TGTGCCAGCAGCCTCGGCCCTAGCGGGAGCACAGATACGCAGTATTTT. As protein: CASSLGPSGSTDTQYF.

This chain links TRBV11-2 with TRBJ1-2, with D maybe TRBD1 (5 bases). V was pared by 4 bases and J by 7 bases, with 16 bases between. CDR3 length: 14 amino acids. The germline CDR1 and CDR2 sequences are SGHAT and FQNNGV. The CDR3 DNA sequence: TGTGCCAGCAGCTCCCTCAGGACACCGGCTGGCTACACCTTC. It encodes CASSSLRTPAGYTF.

The chain's CDR3 is CASSFGDRGLQPQHF. The CDR3 DNA reads TGTGCCAGCAGTTTTGGGGACAGGGGCCTTCAGCCCCAGCATTTT. The chain couples TRBV28 to TRBJ1-5; 10 bases are a match to TRBD1. The length of the CDR3 is 15 residues. Germline-derived CDR1 and CDR2 are MDHEN and SYDVKM. V lost 3 bases and J lost 6; bases outside the gene matches: 5.

Regarding this clone: The germline gene is not matched at one end of the junction; a read error may be the cause. V gene TRBV2 combines with J gene TRBJ1-1; D call uncertain. CDR3 length: 13 residues. The germline V gene has CDR1 SNHLY and CDR2 FYNNEI. The CDR3 nucleotides read TGTGCCAGCAGCGAAGGGAGTTACACTGAAGCTTTCTTT. Its translation is CASSEGSYTEAFF.

This clone was observed a single time. The chain uses TRBV5-6 and TRBJ2-5; D is uncertain. This CDR3 has 13 residues. Trimming took off 4 bases at V and 5 bases at J, with 12 bases between the two ends. Germline V gene sequence: CDR1 SGHDT, CDR2 YYEEEE. As DNA, the CDR3 is TGTGCCAGCAGCGCTTGGGCAGCGGAGACCCAGTACTTC. As protein: CASSAWAAETQYF.